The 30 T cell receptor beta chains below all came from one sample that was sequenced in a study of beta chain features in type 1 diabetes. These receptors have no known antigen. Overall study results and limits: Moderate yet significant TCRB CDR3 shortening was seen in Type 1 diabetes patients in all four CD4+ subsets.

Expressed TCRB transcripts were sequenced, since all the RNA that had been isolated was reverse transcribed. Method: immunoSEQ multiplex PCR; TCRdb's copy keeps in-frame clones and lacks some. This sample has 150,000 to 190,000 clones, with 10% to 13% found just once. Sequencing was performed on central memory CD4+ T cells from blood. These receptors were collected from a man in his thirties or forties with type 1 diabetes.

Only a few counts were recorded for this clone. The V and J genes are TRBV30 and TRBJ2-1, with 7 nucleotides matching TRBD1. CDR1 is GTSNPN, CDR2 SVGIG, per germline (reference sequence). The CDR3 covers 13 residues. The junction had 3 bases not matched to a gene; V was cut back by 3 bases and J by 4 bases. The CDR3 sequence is CAWSRGQYNEQFF. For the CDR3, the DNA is TGTGCCTGGAGCAGGGGACAGTACAATGAGCAGTTCTTC. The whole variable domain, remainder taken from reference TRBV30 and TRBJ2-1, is SQTIHQWPATLVQPVGSPLSLECTVEGTSNPNLYWYRQAAGRGLQLLFYSVGIGQISSEVPQNLSASRPQDRQFILSSKKLLLSDSGFYLCAWSRGQYNEQFFGPGTRLTVL.

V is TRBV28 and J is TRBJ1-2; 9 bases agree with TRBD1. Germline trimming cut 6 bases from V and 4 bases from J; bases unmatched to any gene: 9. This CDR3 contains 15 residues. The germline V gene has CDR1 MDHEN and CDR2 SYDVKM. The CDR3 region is CASRAEGTGIYGYTF. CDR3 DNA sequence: TGTGCCAGCAGAGCGGAAGGGACAGGGATCTATGGCTACACCTTC.

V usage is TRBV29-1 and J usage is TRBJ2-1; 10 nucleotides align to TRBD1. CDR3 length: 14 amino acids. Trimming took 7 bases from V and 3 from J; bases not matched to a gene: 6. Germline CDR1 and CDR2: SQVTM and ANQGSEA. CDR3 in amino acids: CSGSGTGVYNEQFF. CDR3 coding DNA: TGCAGCGGCTCCGGGACAGGGGTCTACAATGAGCAGTTCTTC.

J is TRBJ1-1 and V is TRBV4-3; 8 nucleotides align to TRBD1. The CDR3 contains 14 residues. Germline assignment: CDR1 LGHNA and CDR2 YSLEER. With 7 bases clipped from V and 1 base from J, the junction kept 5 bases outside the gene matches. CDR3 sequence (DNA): TGCGCCAGCAACATACAGGGGGGGAACACTGAAGCTTTCTTT. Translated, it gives CASNIQGGNTEAFF.

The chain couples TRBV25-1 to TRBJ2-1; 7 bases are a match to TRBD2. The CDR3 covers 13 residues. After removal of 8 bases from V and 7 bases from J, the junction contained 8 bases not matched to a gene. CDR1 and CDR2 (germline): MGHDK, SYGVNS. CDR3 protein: CASGTGLTNEQFF. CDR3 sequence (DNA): TGTGCCAGCGGTACGGGACTAACGAATGAGCAGTTCTTC.

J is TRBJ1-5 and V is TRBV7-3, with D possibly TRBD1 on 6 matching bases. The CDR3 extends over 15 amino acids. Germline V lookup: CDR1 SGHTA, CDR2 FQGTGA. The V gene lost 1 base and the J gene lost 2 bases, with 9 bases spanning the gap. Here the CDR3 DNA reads TGTGCCAGCAGCTTAATCAGACAGGGCAATCAGCCCCAGCATTTT. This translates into CASSLIRQGNQPQHF.

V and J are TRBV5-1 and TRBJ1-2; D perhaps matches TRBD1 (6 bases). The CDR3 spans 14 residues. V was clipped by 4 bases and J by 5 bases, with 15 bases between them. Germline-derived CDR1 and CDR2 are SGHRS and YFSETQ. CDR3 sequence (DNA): TGCGCCAGCAGCGCACAGGGAGTTCCTTATGGCTACACCTTC. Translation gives CASSAQGVPYGYTF.

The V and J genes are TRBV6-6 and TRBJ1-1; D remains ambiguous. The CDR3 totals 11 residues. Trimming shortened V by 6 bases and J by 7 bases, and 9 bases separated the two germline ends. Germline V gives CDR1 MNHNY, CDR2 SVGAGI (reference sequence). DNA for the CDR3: TGTGCCAGCAGCCTCCAACTTGAAGCTTTCTTT. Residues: CASSLQLEAFF.

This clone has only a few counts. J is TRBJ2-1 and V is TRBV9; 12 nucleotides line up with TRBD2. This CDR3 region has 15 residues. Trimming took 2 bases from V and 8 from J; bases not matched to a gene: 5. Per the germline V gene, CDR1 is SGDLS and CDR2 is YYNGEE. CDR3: CASSVGTSGPDEQFF. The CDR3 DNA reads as TGTGCCAGCAGCGTCGGGACTAGCGGGCCCGATGAGCAGTTCTTC.

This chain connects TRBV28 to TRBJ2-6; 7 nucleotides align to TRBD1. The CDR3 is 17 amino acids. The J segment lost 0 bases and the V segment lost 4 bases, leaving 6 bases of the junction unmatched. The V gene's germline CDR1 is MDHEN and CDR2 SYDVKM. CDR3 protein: CASSSGTVLSGANVLTF. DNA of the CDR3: TGTGCCAGCAGTTCGGGGACAGTTCTCTCTGGGGCCAACGTCCTGACTTTC. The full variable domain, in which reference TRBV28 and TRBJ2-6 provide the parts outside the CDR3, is DVKVTQSSRYLVKRTGEKVFLECVQDMDHENMFWYRQDPGLGLRLIYFSYDVKMKEKGDIPEGYSVSREKKERFSLILESASTNQTSMYLCASSSGTVLSGANVLTFGAGSRLTVL.

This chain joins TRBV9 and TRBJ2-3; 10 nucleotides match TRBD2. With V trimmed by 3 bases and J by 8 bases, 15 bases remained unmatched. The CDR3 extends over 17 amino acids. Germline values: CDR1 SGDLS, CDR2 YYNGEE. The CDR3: CASSGGTSALSRGTQYF. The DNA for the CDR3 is TGTGCCAGCAGCGGCGGGACTAGCGCCCTTAGTCGGGGTACGCAGTATTTT.

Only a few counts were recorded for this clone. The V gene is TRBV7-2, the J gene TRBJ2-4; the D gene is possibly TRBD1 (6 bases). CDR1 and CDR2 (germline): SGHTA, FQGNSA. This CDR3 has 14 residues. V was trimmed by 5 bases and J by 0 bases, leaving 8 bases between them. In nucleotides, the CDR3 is TGTGCCAGCAGCGAGGGGGTAGCCAAAAACATTCAGTACTTC. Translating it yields CASSEGVAKNIQYF.

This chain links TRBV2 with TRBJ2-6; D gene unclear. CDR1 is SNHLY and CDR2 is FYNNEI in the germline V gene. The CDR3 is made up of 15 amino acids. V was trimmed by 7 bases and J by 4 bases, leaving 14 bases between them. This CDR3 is CASIEGLVGANVLTF. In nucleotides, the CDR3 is TGTGCCAGCATCGAAGGCCTAGTAGGGGCCAACGTCCTGACTTTC.

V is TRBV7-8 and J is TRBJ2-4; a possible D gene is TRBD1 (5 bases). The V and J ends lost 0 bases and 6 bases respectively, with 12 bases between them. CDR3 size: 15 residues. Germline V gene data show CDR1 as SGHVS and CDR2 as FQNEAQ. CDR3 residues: CASSLARGLGNIQYF. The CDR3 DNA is TGTGCCAGCAGCTTAGCAAGGGGTTTAGGAAACATTCAGTACTTC. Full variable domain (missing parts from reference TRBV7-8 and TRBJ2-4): GAGVSQSPRYKVAKRGQDVALRCDPISGHVSLFWYQQALGQGPEFLTYFQNEAQLDKSGLPSDRFFAERPEGSVSTLKIQRTQQEDSAVYLCASSLARGLGNIQYFGAGTRLSVL.

The CDR3 loop reads CAWREGRIGELFF. CDR3 sequence (DNA): TGTGCCTGGAGGGAGGGCCGGATCGGGGAGCTGTTTTTT. This rearrangement joins TRBV30 to TRBJ2-2; D perhaps matches TRBD2 (6 bases). Germline V gives CDR1 GTSNPN, CDR2 SVGIG (reference sequence). V lost 3 bases, J lost 7 bases, and 12 bases lay in between. The CDR3 sequence is 13 residues long. Filled out from reference TRBV30 and TRBJ2-2, the complete variable domain reads SQTIHQWPATLVQPVGSPLSLECTVEGTSNPNLYWYRQAAGRGLQLLFYSVGIGQISSEVPQNLSASRPQDRQFILSSKKLLLSDSGFYLCAWREGRIGELFFGEGSRLTVL.

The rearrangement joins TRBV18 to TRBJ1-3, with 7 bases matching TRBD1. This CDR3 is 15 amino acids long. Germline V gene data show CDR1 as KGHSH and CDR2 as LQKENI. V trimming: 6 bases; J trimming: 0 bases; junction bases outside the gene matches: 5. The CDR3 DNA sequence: TGTGCCAGCTCTCGTGACAGGGCCTCTGGAAACACCATATATTTT. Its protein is CASSRDRASGNTIYF.

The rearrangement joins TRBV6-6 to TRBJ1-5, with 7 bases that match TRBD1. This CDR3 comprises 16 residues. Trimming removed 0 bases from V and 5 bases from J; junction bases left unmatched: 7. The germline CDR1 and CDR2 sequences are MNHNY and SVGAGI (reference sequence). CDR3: CASSYSIGGYDQPQHF. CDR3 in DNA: TGTGCCAGCAGTTACTCGATAGGGGGCTACGATCAGCCCCAGCATTTT.

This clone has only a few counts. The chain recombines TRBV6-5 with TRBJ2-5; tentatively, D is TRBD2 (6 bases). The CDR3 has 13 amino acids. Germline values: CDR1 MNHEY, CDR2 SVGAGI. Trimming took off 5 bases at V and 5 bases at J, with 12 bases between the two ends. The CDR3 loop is CASSPAGLETQYF. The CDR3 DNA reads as TGTGCCAGCAGTCCCGCGGGGCTCGAGACCCAGTACTTC.

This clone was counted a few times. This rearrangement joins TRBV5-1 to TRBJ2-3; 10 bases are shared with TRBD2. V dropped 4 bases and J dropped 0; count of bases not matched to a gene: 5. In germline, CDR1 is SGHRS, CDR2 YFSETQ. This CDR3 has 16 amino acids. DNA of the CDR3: TGCGCCAGCAGCCTCGGACTAGCGGATAGCACAGATACGCAGTATTTT. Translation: CASSLGLADSTDTQYF.

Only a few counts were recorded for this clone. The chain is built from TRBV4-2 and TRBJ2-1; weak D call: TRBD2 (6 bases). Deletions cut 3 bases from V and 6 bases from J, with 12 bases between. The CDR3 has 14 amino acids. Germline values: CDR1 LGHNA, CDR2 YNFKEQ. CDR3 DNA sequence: TGTGCCAGCAGCCATTCGGCGGGGTTCAATGAGCAGTTCTTC. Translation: CASSHSAGFNEQFF.

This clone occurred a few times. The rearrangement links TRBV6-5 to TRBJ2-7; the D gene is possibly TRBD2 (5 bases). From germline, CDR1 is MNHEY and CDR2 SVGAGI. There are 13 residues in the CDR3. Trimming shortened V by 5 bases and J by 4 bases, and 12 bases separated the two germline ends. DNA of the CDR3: TGTGCCAGCAGTACCCGCCGGGGATACGAGCAGTACTTC. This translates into CASSTRRGYEQYF.

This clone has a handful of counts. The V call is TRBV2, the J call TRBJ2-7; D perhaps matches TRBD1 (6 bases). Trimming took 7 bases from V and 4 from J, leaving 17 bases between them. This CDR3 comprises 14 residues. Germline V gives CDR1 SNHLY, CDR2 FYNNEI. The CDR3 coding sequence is TGTGCCAGCATTTCCCCCGACAGGAGTTACGAGCAGTACTTC. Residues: CASISPDRSYEQYF.

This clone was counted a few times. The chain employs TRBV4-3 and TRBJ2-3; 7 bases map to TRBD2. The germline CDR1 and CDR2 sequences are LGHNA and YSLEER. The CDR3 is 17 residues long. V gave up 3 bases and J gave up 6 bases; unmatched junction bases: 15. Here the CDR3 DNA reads TGCGCCAGCAGCCAGGGTTCCGGGACTACTTACAGCGATACGCAGTATTTT. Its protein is CASSQGSGTTYSDTQYF.

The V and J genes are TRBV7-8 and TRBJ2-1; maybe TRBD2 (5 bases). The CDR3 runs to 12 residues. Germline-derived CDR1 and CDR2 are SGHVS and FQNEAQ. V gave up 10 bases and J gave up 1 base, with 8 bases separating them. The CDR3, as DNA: TGTGCCATCGGGGAATCCTACAATGAGCAGTTCTTC. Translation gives CAIGESYNEQFF.

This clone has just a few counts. CDR3 protein: CASSPYRGQDTEAFF. DNA of the CDR3: TGTGCCAGCAGCCCTTATAGGGGACAGGATACTGAAGCTTTCTTT. This rearrangement joins TRBV25-1 to TRBJ1-1; 8 nucleotides line up with TRBD1. V lost 6 bases and J lost 5; bases outside the gene matches: 11. Germline-derived CDR1 and CDR2 are MGHDK and SYGVNS. The CDR3 loop spans 15 amino acids.

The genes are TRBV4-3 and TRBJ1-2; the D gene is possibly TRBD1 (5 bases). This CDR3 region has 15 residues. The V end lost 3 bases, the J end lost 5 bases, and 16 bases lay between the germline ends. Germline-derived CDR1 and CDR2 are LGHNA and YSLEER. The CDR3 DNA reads TGCGCCAGCAGCCAGGTGGCGCAGGGCGAGTATGGCTACACCTTC. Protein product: CASSQVAQGEYGYTF.

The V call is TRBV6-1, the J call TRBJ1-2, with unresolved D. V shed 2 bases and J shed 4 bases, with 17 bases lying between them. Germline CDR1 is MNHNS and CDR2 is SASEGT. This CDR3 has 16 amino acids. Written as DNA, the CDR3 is TGTGCCAGCAGTGAACTTGCGAGCTCCTCCGGCTATGGCTACACCTTC. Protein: CASSELASSSGYGYTF.

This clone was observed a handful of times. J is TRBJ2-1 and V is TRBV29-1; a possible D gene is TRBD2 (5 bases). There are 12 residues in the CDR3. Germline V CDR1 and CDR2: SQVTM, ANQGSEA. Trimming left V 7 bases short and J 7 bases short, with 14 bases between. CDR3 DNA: TGCAGCGCGCGTGAGGGCGTGAATGAGCAGTTCTTC. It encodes CSAREGVNEQFF.

CDR3 protein: CASSRGTGGYEQYF. As DNA, the CDR3 is TGTGCCAGCTCGCGGGGGACAGGGGGCTACGAGCAGTACTTC. The chain combines TRBV7-9 with TRBJ2-7, with 11 bases aligning to TRBD1. Germline values: CDR1 SEHNR, CDR2 FQNEAQ (reference sequence). This CDR3 has 14 residues. The J segment lost 3 bases and the V segment lost 8 bases, leaving 6 bases of the junction unmatched.

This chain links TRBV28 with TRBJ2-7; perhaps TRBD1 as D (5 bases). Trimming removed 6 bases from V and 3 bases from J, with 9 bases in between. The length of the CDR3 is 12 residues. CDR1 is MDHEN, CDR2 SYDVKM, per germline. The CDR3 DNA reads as TGTGCCAGCAGGACCCAGGGCTACGAGCAGTACTTC. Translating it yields CASRTQGYEQYF.